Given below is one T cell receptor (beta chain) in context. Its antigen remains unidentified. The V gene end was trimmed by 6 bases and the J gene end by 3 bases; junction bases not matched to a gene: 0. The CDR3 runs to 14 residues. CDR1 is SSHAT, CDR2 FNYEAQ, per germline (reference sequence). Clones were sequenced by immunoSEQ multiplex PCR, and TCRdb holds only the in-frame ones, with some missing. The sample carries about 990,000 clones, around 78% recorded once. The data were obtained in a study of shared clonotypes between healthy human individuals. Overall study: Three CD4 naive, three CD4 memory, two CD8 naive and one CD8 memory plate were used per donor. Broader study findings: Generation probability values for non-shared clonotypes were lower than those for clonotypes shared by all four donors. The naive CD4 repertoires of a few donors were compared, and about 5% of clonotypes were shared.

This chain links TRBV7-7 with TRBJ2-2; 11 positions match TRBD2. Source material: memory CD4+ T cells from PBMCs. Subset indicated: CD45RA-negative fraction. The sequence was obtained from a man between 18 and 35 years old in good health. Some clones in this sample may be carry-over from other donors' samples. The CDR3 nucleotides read TGTGCCAGCAGACTAGCGGGAGACACCGGGGAGCTGTTTTTT. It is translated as CASRLAGDTGELFF.